The 23 T cell receptor beta chains given below trace back to one sample, sequenced in a study of cytomegalovirus exposure and HLA in healthy donors. A multiplex PCR was run with 60 Vbeta primers and 13 Jbeta primers. Using immunoSEQ multiplex PCR, the repertoire was profiled, and TCRdb retains in-frame clones only, with some absent. The table lists roughly 260,000 clones, approximately 84% of them singletons. Sample: PBMCs. Receptor source: a woman in her thirties or forties in good health and CMV-seropositive.

V usage is TRBV7-9 and J usage is TRBJ2-7; no definite D call. Germline V lookup: CDR1 SEHNR, CDR2 FQNEAQ (reference sequence). V was pared by 2 bases and J by 0 bases, with 11 bases between. This CDR3 has 15 residues. The CDR3 sequence: CASSLSSTLSYEQYF. DNA of the CDR3: TGTGCCAGCAGCTTATCCAGTACCCTCTCCTACGAGCAGTACTTC.

The chain has TRBV30 and TRBJ1-3; D perhaps matches TRBD1 (5 bases). This CDR3 region has 14 residues. Trimming took off 8 bases at V and 0 bases at J, with 14 bases between the two ends. Looked up from germline, CDR1 is GTSNPN and CDR2 is SVGIG (reference sequence). The CDR3 sequence: CARSQGNSGNTIYF. CDR3 nucleotides: TGTGCCCGTAGCCAGGGCAACTCTGGAAACACCATATATTTT.

The rearrangement uses TRBV11-2 and TRBJ2-6, with TRBD1 identical over 7 bases. The trim removed 2 bases at V and 0 bases at J, leaving 4 bases unmatched. From germline, CDR1 is SGHAT and CDR2 FQNNGV. This CDR3 spans 17 amino acids. The CDR3 DNA sequence: TGTGCCAGCAGCTTAAGGGACAGCCTCTCTGGGGCCAACGTCCTGACTTTC. Translation: CASSLRDSLSGANVLTF. Based on the CDR3 plus reference TRBV11-2 and TRBJ2-6, the full variable domain is EAGVAQSPRYKIIEKRQSVAFWCNPISGHATLYWYQQILGQGPKLLIQFQNNGVVDDSQLPKDRFSAERLKGVDSTLKIQPAKLEDSAVYLCASSLRDSLSGANVLTFGAGSRLTVL.

In this sample, this clone turned up a few times. The rearrangement uses TRBV25-1 and TRBJ1-5; no reliable D call. The CDR3 spans 17 residues. Germline V gives CDR1 MGHDK, CDR2 SYGVNS. V lost 4 bases to trimming and J lost 9 bases, with 25 bases between them. CDR3 protein: CASSGPTGIGESGPQHF. The CDR3 nucleotides are TGTGCCAGCAGTGGACCTACGGGCATCGGGGAAAGCGGGCCCCAGCATTTT.

This clone has a handful of counts. The chain couples TRBV5-1 to TRBJ2-7; 7 bases map to TRBD2. With V trimmed by 3 bases and J by 1 base, 10 bases remained unmatched. Germline CDR1 SGHRS, CDR2 YFSETQ. The CDR3 consists of 16 residues. Here the CDR3 reads CASSSRTGGRSYEQYF. The CDR3 DNA sequence: TGCGCCAGCAGCTCTCGGACGGGGGGTAGGTCCTACGAGCAGTACTTC.

The chain uses TRBV28 and TRBJ2-7, with D unclear. The CDR3 is 12 amino acids. Trimming shortened V by 6 bases and J by 2 bases, and 8 bases separated the two germline ends. Germline-derived CDR1 and CDR2 are MDHEN and SYDVKM. The CDR3 nucleotides read TGTGCCAGCAGGTCGAGGACCTACGAGCAGTACTTC. It specifies CASRSRTYEQYF.

This clone has just one count. V gene TRBV15 combines with J gene TRBJ2-3, with 7 bases that match TRBD2. Germline loops: CDR1 LNHNV, CDR2 YYDKDF (reference sequence). V lost 1 base, J lost 6 bases, and 4 bases stayed unmatched. The CDR3 is made up of 14 amino acids. This chain's CDR3 is CATSRGAGSDTQYF. The DNA for the CDR3 is TGTGCCACCAGCAGAGGAGCGGGAAGTGATACGCAGTATTTT.

The rearrangement joins TRBV11-2 to TRBJ2-3; D possibly corresponds to TRBD1 (5 bases). Between the trimmed V and J ends, which lost 5 bases and 7 bases, there was a span of 19 bases. Germline V gene sequence: CDR1 SGHAT, CDR2 FQNNGV. CDR3 size: 15 residues. DNA of the CDR3: TGTGCCAGCAGCCCCGGATCGCTTCCAGGGAATACGCAGTATTTT. It yields the protein CASSPGSLPGNTQYF.

This chain uses TRBV28 with TRBJ2-1; TRBD2 agrees at 13 bases. The junction had 14 bases not matched to a gene; V was cut back by 6 bases and J by 9 bases. The CDR3 totals 17 residues. Germline V gives CDR1 MDHEN, CDR2 SYDVKM. Written as DNA, the CDR3 is TGTGCCAGCAGGGGCGAGGGGACTAGCGGGACTGTAAGTGAGCAGTTCTTC. Translating it yields CASRGEGTSGTVSEQFF. Supplemented by reference TRBV28 and TRBJ2-1, the full variable domain reads DVKVTQSSRYLVKRTGEKVFLECVQDMDHENMFWYRQDPGLGLRLIYFSYDVKMKEKGDIPEGYSVSREKKERFSLILESASTNQTSMYLCASRGEGTSGTVSEQFFGPGTRLTVL.

The chain uses TRBV30 and TRBJ2-1; 8 positions match TRBD2. The CDR3 spans 18 residues. Trimming removed 0 bases from V and 0 bases from J; junction bases left unmatched: 10. The V gene's germline CDR1 is GTSNPN and CDR2 SVGIG (reference sequence). The CDR3 loop is CAWSVSVLAGSSYNEQFF. In DNA form, the CDR3 reads TGTGCCTGGAGTGTATCAGTATTAGCGGGGAGCTCCTACAATGAGCAGTTCTTC.

This clone appeared once. V gene TRBV7-2 combines with J gene TRBJ2-6; D gene unclear. Per the germline V gene, CDR1 is SGHTA and CDR2 is FQGNSA. Trimming removed 7 bases at V and 0 bases at J, with 10 bases between. The CDR3 consists of 15 residues. This chain's CDR3 is CASILDFSGANVLTF. The DNA for the CDR3 is TGTGCCAGCATCCTCGACTTCTCTGGGGCCAACGTCCTGACTTTC.

The chain has TRBV6-9 and TRBJ1-2; D is unresolved. Between the trimmed V and J ends, which lost 10 bases and 4 bases, there was a span of 13 bases. Germline CDR1 MNHGY, CDR2 SVAAGI. The CDR3 covers 12 residues. The CDR3 reads CATCPGSYGYTF. The CDR3 region has the DNA TGTGCCACCTGCCCGGGGTCCTATGGCTACACCTTC.

The CDR3 spells CASSLAPDRGPGYTF. The CDR3 nucleotides read TGTGCCAGCAGCTTAGCACCCGACAGGGGGCCTGGCTACACCTTC. V usage is TRBV7-8 and J usage is TRBJ1-2, with 10 bases that match TRBD1. The CDR3 sequence is 15 residues long. J was trimmed by 7 bases and V by 0 bases; bases with no gene match: 5. In germline, CDR1 is SGHVS, CDR2 FQNEAQ.

The table lists this clone with a count of one. V is TRBV18 and J is TRBJ2-5, with a possible D match to TRBD1 (7 bases). The CDR3 runs 14 residues. The V end was cut by 3 bases, the J end by 3 bases, with 11 bases between. Germline V gives CDR1 KGHSH, CDR2 LQKENI. The CDR3 protein is CASSPGGGEETQYF. CDR3 nucleotides: TGTGCCAGCTCACCTGGAGGGGGCGAAGAGACCCAGTACTTC.

V and J are TRBV27 and TRBJ2-7; TRBD1 matches at 9 bases. The CDR3 length is 14 residues. Germline CDR1 and CDR2: MNHEY and SMNVEV (reference sequence). Germline trimming cut 6 bases from V and 3 bases from J; bases unmatched to any gene: 6. The CDR3: CASRPGTGYYEQYF. CDR3 sequence (DNA): TGTGCCAGCAGACCCGGGACAGGGTACTACGAGCAGTACTTC.

This chain's CDR3 is CASSLLGQGEQYF. CDR3 in DNA: TGTGCCAGCAGTTTATTGGGACAGGGGGAGCAGTACTTC. V usage is TRBV27 and J usage is TRBJ2-7; 10 nucleotides match TRBD1. This CDR3 spans 13 amino acids. Germline CDR1 and CDR2: MNHEY and SMNVEV (reference sequence). Trimming cost V 1 base and J 7 bases; bases outside gene matches: 1.

J is TRBJ1-2 and V is TRBV6-6, with TRBD1 identical over 7 bases. Trimming took 8 bases from V and 1 from J; bases not matched to a gene: 13. The CDR3 has 16 residues. Germline-derived CDR1 and CDR2 are MNHNY and SVGAGI (reference sequence). The CDR3 is CASGPYWDRHNYGYTF. CDR3 nucleotides: TGTGCCAGCGGCCCGTATTGGGACAGACATAACTATGGCTACACCTTC.

Details on this clone: The same CDR3 also results from other DNA sequences found in this sample. This chain links TRBV5-6 with TRBJ2-7; D ambiguous. V gave up 4 bases and J gave up 0 bases, with 5 bases separating them. The CDR3 loop spans 12 amino acids. Germline CDR1 is SGHDT and CDR2 is YYEEEE. The CDR3 protein is CASSLSSYEQYF. The CDR3 DNA follows: TGTGCCAGCAGCCTAAGCTCCTACGAGCAGTACTTC. Looking up the rest from reference TRBV5-6 and TRBJ2-7 gives the full variable domain: DAGVTQSPTHLIKTRGQQVTLRCSPKSGHDTVSWYQQALGQGPQFIFQYYEEEERQRGNFPDRFSGHQFPNYSSELNVNALLLGDSALYLCASSLSSYEQYFGPGTRLTVT.

The count of this clone is one. The J gene is TRBJ1-6, the V gene TRBV4-3, with a tentative D call TRBD1 (5 bases). V was trimmed by 0 bases and J by 5 bases, leaving 11 bases between them. Germline CDR1 and CDR2: LGHNA and YSLEER. This CDR3 is built from 16 residues. CDR3 sequence reads: CASSQDYPGDNSPLHF. For the CDR3, the DNA is TGCGCCAGCAGCCAAGATTATCCGGGGGATAATTCACCCCTCCACTTT.

This chain connects TRBV5-4 to TRBJ2-5; 10 nucleotides agree with TRBD1. Unmatched junction bases numbered 7, after V lost 3 bases and J lost 8 bases. Germline V gene sequence: CDR1 SGHNT, CDR2 YYREEE (reference sequence). This CDR3 comprises 14 residues. The CDR3 protein is CASSSPGQGLTQYF. CDR3 bases: TGTGCCAGCAGCTCCCCGGGACAGGGGTTAACCCAGTACTTC.

V gene TRBV7-3 combines with J gene TRBJ1-1; D is unresolved. The germline V gene encodes CDR1 SGHTA and CDR2 FQGTGA. This CDR3 spans 13 amino acids. V was clipped by 5 bases and J by 4 bases, with 11 bases between them. The CDR3 bases are TGTGCCAGCAGCCGAGGGAAGAGCACTGAAGCTTTCTTT. It codes for CASSRGKSTEAFF.

The chain links TRBV6-6 to TRBJ1-1, with a possible D match to TRBD1 (6 bases). The CDR3 contains 14 residues. Trimming left V 8 bases short and J 1 base short, with 14 bases between. Germline lookup yields CDR1 MNHNY and CDR2 SVGAGI (reference sequence). The CDR3 region is CASSTRGQNTEAFF. In DNA form, the CDR3 reads TGTGCCAGCTCAACCAGGGGCCAGAACACTGAAGCTTTCTTT.

This chain uses TRBV5-1 with TRBJ1-5; D is possibly TRBD1 (5 bases). Germline CDR1 reads SGHRS; CDR2 reads YFSETQ. V lost 4 bases, J lost 0 bases, and 11 bases lay in between. This CDR3 has 15 residues. Here the CDR3 reads CASSLDQGSNQPQHF. In nucleotides, the CDR3 is TGCGCCAGCAGCCTAGACCAGGGTAGCAATCAGCCCCAGCATTTT.